A single sample is the source of the 30 T cell receptor beta chains below, sequenced in a study of neurological immune-mediated disorders. TCRdb re-called the 5' RACE reads with MiXCR, one entry per CDR3 protein. The profile shows around 18,000 distinct CDR3 sequences, less than 25% of them singletons. The sample taken for sequencing was PBMCs. The receptors stem from a man in his fifties in good health.

The chain recombines TRBV28 with TRBJ2-3; no firm D call. The V gene lost 6 bases and the J gene lost 2 bases, with 18 bases spanning the gap. The CDR3 extends over 16 amino acids. Germline V gives CDR1 MDHEN, CDR2 SYDVKM. The CDR3 is CASSPFLQTVTDTQYF. CDR3 in DNA: TGTGCCAGCAGCCCCTTTCTTCAGACCGTCACAGATACGCAGTATTTT. The full variable domain, its missing parts supplied by reference TRBV28 and TRBJ2-3, is DVKVTQSSRYLVKRTGEKVFLECVQDMDHENMFWYRQDPGLGLRLIYFSYDVKMKEKGDIPEGYSVSREKKERFSLILESASTNQTSMYLCASSPFLQTVTDTQYFGPGTRLTVL.

By share, this clonotype ranks as medium-sized. The chain joins TRBV7-2 to TRBJ2-7, with D unresolved. Per germline, CDR1 SGHTA and CDR2 FQGNSA. The CDR3 runs to 11 residues. With 5 bases removed from V and 6 bases from J, the gap between germline ends came to 8 bases. CDR3 DNA sequence: TGTGCCAGCAGCGATGTCTGCGAGCAGTACTTC. Protein: CASSDVCEQYF.

This clonotype was recorded at least ten times. The chain links TRBV4-3 to TRBJ2-7, with D perhaps TRBD2 (6 bases). V lost 1 base, J lost 7 bases, and 11 bases lay in between. Germline V lookup: CDR1 LGHNA, CDR2 YSLEER. The CDR3 is 13 amino acids. This CDR3 is CASSQVSGEEQYF. The CDR3 DNA sequence: TGCGCCAGCAGCCAAGTCTCGGGGGAAGAGCAGTACTTC.

This clonotype was seen at least ten times. The chain has TRBV5-1 and TRBJ2-7, with D possibly called TRBD1 or TRBD2 (6 bases each). There are 14 residues in the CDR3. Germline-derived CDR1 and CDR2 are SGHRS and YFSETQ. With 2 bases removed from V and 1 base from J, the gap between germline ends came to 10 bases. CDR3 nucleotide sequence: TGCGCCAGCAGCTTACAGGGAGGATCCTACGAGCAGTACTTC. As protein: CASSLQGGSYEQYF.

There are many counts of this clonotype. V usage is TRBV20-1 and J usage is TRBJ1-2; weak D call: TRBD1 (6 bases). This CDR3 spans 16 amino acids. Between the trimmed V and J ends, which lost 0 bases and 2 bases, there was a span of 16 bases. Per germline, CDR1 DFQATT and CDR2 SNEGSKA (reference sequence). CDR3 amino acids: CSARDLFRDRNYGYTF. The CDR3, as DNA: TGCAGTGCTAGAGATCTGTTCCGAGACAGGAACTATGGCTACACCTTC.

This clonotype showed up many times. This chain links TRBV6-1 with TRBJ1-4, with a weak D call TRBD1 (6 bases). V gave up 7 bases and J gave up 7 bases, with 19 bases separating them. Per the germline V gene, CDR1 is MNHNS and CDR2 is SASEGT. This CDR3 is 15 amino acids long. Here the CDR3 reads CASTERGRGSEKLFF. The CDR3 DNA reads as TGTGCCAGCACCGAAAGGGGCAGGGGAAGTGAAAAACTGTTTTTT.

The sample holds many counts of this clonotype. The chain recombines TRBV3-1 with TRBJ1-1; 12 bases agree with TRBD1. CDR1 is LGHDT and CDR2 is YNNKEL in the germline V gene (reference sequence). The CDR3 length is 15 residues. Trimming cost V 4 bases and J 5 bases; bases outside gene matches: 5. CDR3 bases: TGTGCCAGCAGCCCCAGGGACAGGGGGCCGACTGAAGCTTTCTTT. Protein sequence: CASSPRDRGPTEAFF.

At least ten counts were recorded for this clonotype. V is TRBV6-5 and J is TRBJ2-3; TRBD2 aligns across 11 bases. The CDR3 covers 16 residues. Germline-derived CDR1 and CDR2 are MNHEY and SVGAGI. Germline trimming cut 5 bases from V and 0 bases from J; bases unmatched to any gene: 4. CDR3 residues: CASSGRTSGSTDTQYF. The CDR3 coding sequence is TGTGCCAGCAGTGGTAGGACTAGCGGGAGCACAGATACGCAGTATTTT.

The chain has TRBV7-3 and TRBJ2-7, with D perhaps matching TRBD1 or TRBD2 (5 bases each). CDR3 length equals 14 residues. Per germline, CDR1 SGHTA and CDR2 FQGTGA. The V and J ends lost 2 bases and 7 bases respectively, with 15 bases between them. CDR3 loop: CASSLSRDASEQYF. CDR3 in DNA: TGTGCCAGCAGCTTATCCCGGGACGCCTCAGAGCAGTACTTC.

This clonotype was observed at least ten times. The chain joins TRBV7-2 to TRBJ2-3, with D possibly being TRBD1 (6 bases). Trimming shortened V by 1 base and J by 6 bases, and 14 bases separated the two germline ends. This CDR3 comprises 15 residues. Germline V gene data show CDR1 as SGHTA and CDR2 as FQGNSA. The CDR3 DNA is TGTGCCAGCAGCTTAGGGAGTTTCCAGGGGGATACGCAGTATTTT. It yields the protein CASSLGSFQGDTQYF.

This clonotype was recorded many times. This chain joins TRBV12-3 or TRBV12-4 and TRBJ2-7, with D hard to call. The ends were cut back, 5 bases at V and 2 bases at J, with 13 bases in the middle. CDR3 length: 14 amino acids. The CDR3 loop reads CASSLRRITYEQYF. CDR3 nucleotides: TGTGCCAGCAGTCTACGCAGGATAACCTACGAGCAGTACTTC.

This clonotype has ten or more counts. The J gene is TRBJ2-3, the V gene TRBV20-1, with 9 bases identical to TRBD2. Germline V gene lookup returns CDR1 DFQATT and CDR2 SNEGSKA (reference sequence). Unmatched junction bases numbered 6, after V lost 6 bases and J lost 2 bases. This CDR3 is built from 14 residues. CDR3 in amino acids: CSANGLAPTDTQYF. The CDR3 DNA reads as TGCAGTGCCAACGGACTAGCGCCCACAGATACGCAGTATTTT.

The rearrangement joins TRBV5-1 to TRBJ2-7; the match to TRBD2 covers 7 bases. The V gene's germline CDR1 is SGHRS and CDR2 YFSETQ. Trimming cost V 3 bases and J 5 bases; bases outside gene matches: 23. This CDR3 has 19 amino acids. CDR3 region: CASSSPPPWARAGDHEQYF. The CDR3 nucleotides are TGCGCCAGCAGCTCGCCACCTCCCTGGGCACGGGCGGGAGACCACGAGCAGTACTTC.

Notes on this clonotype: This may arise from a read error, as a much more abundant clone is one base away. V and J are TRBV12-3 or TRBV12-4 and TRBJ2-3; perhaps TRBD2 as D (6 bases). V was shortened by 6 bases and J by 14 bases, with 21 bases between the two germline ends. The length of the CDR3 is 13 residues. The CDR3 DNA reads as TGTGCCAGCAGGCCAAGTGTGGCGCCGCGGGGGTATTTT. It translates to CASRPSVAPRGYF.

Relative to its sample, this clonotype is medium-sized. V gene TRBV4-1 combines with J gene TRBJ2-6, with 12 bases aligning to TRBD1. The CDR3 has 19 amino acids. The germline V gene encodes CDR1 MGHRA and CDR2 YSYEKL. With 3 bases clipped from V and 4 bases from J, the junction kept 10 bases outside the gene matches. The CDR3 DNA follows: TGCGCCAGCAGCCAGCCCGGGACAGGGGGCGCTTCGGGGGCCAACGTCCTGACTTTC. This encodes CASSQPGTGGASGANVLTF.

This clonotype showed up many times. CDR3 DNA sequence: TGTGCCAGCAGCTTACTCGAAGGATTGAGTGGCGATGGCTACACCTTC. As protein: CASSLLEGLSGDGYTF. The chain has TRBV11-2 and TRBJ1-2, with unresolved D. The V gene lost 2 bases and the J gene lost 6 bases, with 19 bases spanning the gap. The CDR3 loop spans 16 amino acids. Germline CDR1 reads SGHAT; CDR2 reads FQNNGV.

The chain links TRBV29-1 to TRBJ2-7, with D possibly being TRBD2 (6 bases). The CDR3 runs 17 residues. CDR1 SQVTM and CDR2 ANQGSEA come from the germline V gene. V was pared by 5 bases and J by 4 bases, with 27 bases between. The CDR3 reads CSVRLLTGRGRPYEQYF. The DNA for the CDR3 is TGCAGCGTTAGGCTATTGACGGGGCGGGGCAGACCGTACGAGCAGTACTTC.

This clonotype appeared many times. The chain combines TRBV20-1 with TRBJ2-2, with D tentatively TRBD2 (6 bases). CDR3 size: 16 residues. Germline V gene lookup returns CDR1 DFQATT and CDR2 SNEGSKA (reference sequence). V lost 0 bases and J lost 1, with 12 bases in between. The CDR3 region has the DNA TGCAGTGCTAGAGATCGGCGGGGACTGAACACCGGGGAGCTGTTTTTT. It specifies CSARDRRGLNTGELFF.

There are many counts of this clonotype. This chain links TRBV3-1 with TRBJ2-7; 7 nucleotides agree with TRBD2. CDR1 is LGHDT, CDR2 YNNKEL, per germline (reference sequence). This CDR3 region has 15 residues. Trimming at V came to 7 bases and at J to 3 bases, leaving 12 bases not matched to a gene. CDR3: CASKSASGYNYEQYF. The CDR3 DNA is TGTGCCAGCAAATCTGCTAGCGGTTATAACTACGAGCAGTACTTC.

The table lists this clonotype with many counts. This chain connects TRBV3-1 to TRBJ2-1, with D possibly TRBD2 on 5 matching bases. Trimming took off 4 bases at V and 12 bases at J, with 13 bases between the two ends. Germline CDR1 is LGHDT and CDR2 is YNNKEL (reference sequence). This CDR3 region has 12 residues. CDR3 protein: CASSRLGSPQFF. The CDR3 DNA reads TGTGCCAGCAGCCGGCTAGGGAGTCCGCAGTTCTTC.

This clonotype was seen repeatedly, ten times or more. The V call is TRBV10-3, the J call TRBJ1-5; no clear D. CDR3 length equals 14 residues. The V gene lost 3 bases and the J gene lost 3 bases, with 9 bases spanning the gap. Germline V gives CDR1 ENHRY, CDR2 SYGVKD. The CDR3 nucleotides read TGTGCCATCAGTGACCGGCAAGTCAATCAGCCCCAGCATTTT. Residues: CAISDRQVNQPQHF.

J is TRBJ1-6 and V is TRBV4-3; the match to TRBD1 covers 8 bases. In germline, CDR1 is LGHNA, CDR2 YSLEER. V was clipped by 5 bases and J by 7 bases; unmatched bases: 7. This CDR3 is 15 amino acids long. The CDR3 spells CASSSRTGRNSPLHF. The CDR3 nucleotides read TGCGCCAGCAGCTCTCGGACAGGGAGGAATTCACCCCTCCACTTT.

V gene TRBV5-1 combines with J gene TRBJ2-3; 8 bases line up with TRBD2. CDR1 is SGHRS and CDR2 is YFSETQ in the germline V gene. The CDR3 is 14 amino acids. Germline trimming cut 0 bases from V and 11 bases from J; bases unmatched to any gene: 8. CDR3 nucleotide sequence: TGCGCCAGCAGCTTGGCCGCATTACGGGAGGGGCAGTATTTT. Amino acids: CASSLAALREGQYF.

In this sample, this clonotype turned up many times. The CDR3 DNA sequence: TGTGCCAGCAGCACGGGGACTAGCAGAACCTACGAGCAGTACTTC. Its protein is CASSTGTSRTYEQYF. The chain has TRBV7-9 and TRBJ2-7, with 9 bases aligning to TRBD2. The CDR3 covers 15 residues. The V segment lost 5 bases and the J segment 2 bases; nucleotides outside the gene matches: 7. The germline gives CDR1 SEHNR, CDR2 FQNEAQ (reference sequence).

This clonotype was recorded many times. This chain connects TRBV24-1 to TRBJ2-1; 7 nucleotides align to TRBD2. Unmatched junction bases numbered 8, after V lost 4 bases and J lost 6 bases. Germline lookup yields CDR1 KGHDR and CDR2 SFDVKD. The CDR3 is 15 amino acids. Here the CDR3 DNA reads TGTGCCACCAGTGAGTGGTCGGGAGGTGGCAATGAGCAGTTCTTC. This gives the protein CATSEWSGGGNEQFF.

The rearrangement joins TRBV5-1 to TRBJ2-7, with 12 bases aligning to TRBD2. CDR3 length: 15 amino acids. The V and J ends lost 5 bases and 3 bases, in that order; junction bases with no gene match: 6. CDR1 SGHRS and CDR2 YFSETQ come from the germline V gene. The CDR3 nucleotides read TGCGCCAGCAGAAATAGACTAGCGGGGGTCTACGAGCAGTACTTC. Translated, it gives CASRNRLAGVYEQYF.

This clonotype was detected ten times or more. This chain joins TRBV6-2 or TRBV6-3 and TRBJ2-5; 14 positions match TRBD2. The ends lost 5 bases at V and 5 bases at J; junction bases unmatched: 7. The germline gives CDR1 MNHEY, CDR2 SVGEGT. The length of the CDR3 is 16 residues. The CDR3 spells CASSAGLAGGGETQYF. CDR3 sequence (DNA): TGTGCCAGCAGTGCTGGACTAGCGGGAGGTGGGGAGACCCAGTACTTC.

This clonotype has just a few counts. The chain joins TRBV20-1 to TRBJ2-3, with 9 bases matching TRBD2. V lost 3 bases, J lost 2 bases, and 3 bases stayed unmatched. Looked up from germline, CDR1 is DFQATT and CDR2 is SNEGSKA (reference sequence). The CDR3 runs to 14 residues. The CDR3 sequence: CSASSSGNTDTQYF. As DNA, the CDR3 is TGCAGTGCTAGTTCTAGCGGGAACACAGATACGCAGTATTTT.

The table lists this clonotype with many counts. The CDR3 sequence is CASSNLGSSYNEQFF. For the CDR3, the DNA is TGTGCCAGCAGTAATTTGGGCAGCTCCTACAATGAGCAGTTCTTC. V gene TRBV25-1 combines with J gene TRBJ2-1; D ambiguous. Germline CDR1 and CDR2: MGHDK and SYGVNS. V was clipped by 5 bases and J by 0 bases, with 11 bases between them. The CDR3 contains 15 residues.

This clonotype was picked up many times. At one end the junction does not follow the germline gene, possibly because of a read error. The chain has TRBV27 and TRBJ1-5; D is ambiguous. The CDR3 runs to 13 residues. Germline-derived CDR1 and CDR2 are MNHEY and SMNVEV (reference sequence). The CDR3 is CASTPSLGFPRHF. CDR3 coding DNA: TGTGCCAGCACCCCTTCCCTCGGGTTCCCCCGGCATTTT.